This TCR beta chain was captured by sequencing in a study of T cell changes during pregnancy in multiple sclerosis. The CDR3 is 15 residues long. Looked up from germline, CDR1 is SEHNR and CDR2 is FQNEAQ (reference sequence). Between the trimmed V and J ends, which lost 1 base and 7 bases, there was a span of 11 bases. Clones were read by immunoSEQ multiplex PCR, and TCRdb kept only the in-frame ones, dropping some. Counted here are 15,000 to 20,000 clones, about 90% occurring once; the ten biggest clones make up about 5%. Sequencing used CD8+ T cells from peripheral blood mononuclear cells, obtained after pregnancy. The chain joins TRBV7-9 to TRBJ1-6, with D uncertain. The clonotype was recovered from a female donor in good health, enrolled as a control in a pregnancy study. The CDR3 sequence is CASSLVPYLNSPLHF. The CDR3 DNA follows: TGTGCCAGCAGCTTAGTTCCCTACCTAAATTCACCCCTCCACTTT.